The T cell receptor beta chain described here comes from a study of T cell repertoires in cytomegalovirus infection. Looking at the study overall: It was recently identified HLA-C-restricted and well-studied HLA-B-restricted CMV epitopes that the study used. Public signatures in TCR beta pointed to CMV infection and matching HLA type. Study conclusions and caveats: Predominance within the ex vivo response was attributable to HLA-C-restricted CMV-specific TCR beta clonotypes. Frequencies of public TCR beta families were cumulated, and this identified carriers of CMV plus the relevant HLA.

Using its own MiXCR run on the reads, TCRdb lists one record per CDR3 protein. The data show hundreds of thousands of distinct CDR3 sequences, approximately 31% seen once. Details on this clonotype: Its antigen is not known.

The V end lost 6 bases, the J end lost 0 bases, and 9 bases lay between the germline ends. The CDR3 runs to 14 residues. Germline V gene sequence: CDR1 MNHNS, CDR2 SASEGT. The chain combines TRBV6-1 with TRBJ2-1; D is undetermined. The clonotype comes from a human donor in good health (CMV status not recorded). Some clones in this sample may be carry-over from other donors' samples. The material was cultured CD8+ T cells from PBMCs, obtained from culture after CMV antigen stimulation. The CDR3: CASSQLNSYNEQFF. CDR3 DNA sequence: TGTGCCAGCAGCCAACTGAACTCCTACAATGAGCAGTTCTTC.